This TCR beta chain was recorded in a study of persistence of HIV-infected CD4 T cells. Cells were stimulated with CMV-infected fibroblast lysates at roughly 10 ug/mL. CD40L/CD69 double-negative CD45RO-high memory CD4+ T cells were collected. The V end lost 4 bases, the J end lost 7 bases, and 13 bases lay between the germline ends. The CDR3 totals 13 residues. Germline values: CDR1 SGHDN, CDR2 FVKESK. With regard to this clone: What it binds is unknown.

This was the immunoSEQ version 4 assay in survey mode. Libraries were prepared by immunoSEQ multiplex PCR; TCRdb keeps only in-frame clonotypes and omits some of them. The sample includes about 33,000 clones, roughly 82% of them seen just once. The receptor's source is an adult woman with HIV who was CMV-seropositive. The rearrangement uses TRBV14 and TRBJ1-1; D not certain. The sequencing here drew on CD4+ T cells sorted from PBMCs after roughly 18-hour stimulation, taken from a patient who received antiretroviral therapy. The CDR3 sequence: CASSPQSWLEAFF. DNA for the CDR3: TGTGCCAGCAGCCCCCAATCGTGGCTTGAAGCTTTCTTT.